The source of this TCR beta chain is a study of identical twins. Study-level findings and limits: Invariant populations such as MAIT and iNKT cells could partly muddle zero-insertion analyses.

This clonotype has a count of ten or more. Its antigen is unknown. Germline V gives CDR1 DFQATT, CDR2 SNEGSKA (reference sequence). This CDR3 is 11 amino acids long. TCRdb reprocessed the 5' RACE reads via MiXCR and lists one record per CDR3 protein. This repertoire shows about 1.7 million distinct CDR3 sequences, roughly a third found once; its top ten account for under 0.35%. What was sequenced was cord blood. The chain is built from TRBV20-1 and TRBJ1-2; maybe TRBD1 (5 bases). This sequence originates from a newborn girl in good health. The CDR3 DNA reads TGCAGCGCCGGACATCGCTATGGCTACACCTTC. Protein product: CSAGHRYGYTF.